Listed here are 3 T cell receptor beta chains from one sample, sequenced in a study of OX40 agonist ivuxolimab in advanced cancers. Measured with immunoSEQ multiplex PCR; TCRdb has only the in-frame clones, and not every one. The table includes 71,000 or so clones, about 88% detected once. The sequences come from CD4+ or CD8+ T cells sorted from blood, collected in a trial of the OX40 agonist ivuxolimab. Receptor source: an adult with an advanced solid tumor such as melanoma, head and neck, liver or kidney cancer.

The genes are TRBV6-1 and TRBJ2-7; D call uncertain. This CDR3 comprises 15 residues. From germline, CDR1 is MNHNS and CDR2 SASEGT. Trimming removed 3 bases at V and 5 bases at J, with 17 bases between. The CDR3 DNA reads as TGTGCCAGCAGTGATCTGGACGGTCTCAAGCACGAGCAGTACTTC. It specifies CASSDLDGLKHEQYF.

This chain joins TRBV19 and TRBJ1-5, with a weak D call TRBD1 (6 bases). There are 15 residues in the CDR3. Germline lookup yields CDR1 LNHDA and CDR2 SQIVND (reference sequence). V lost 1 base to trimming and J lost 2 bases, with 9 bases between them. Here the CDR3 reads CASSIGRGGNQPQHF. Written as DNA, the CDR3 is TGTGCCAGTAGTATAGGCAGGGGTGGCAATCAGCCCCAGCATTTT.

This clone was found a few times. The chain joins TRBV6-5 to TRBJ1-1; D gene unclear. Between the trimmed V and J ends, which lost 6 bases and 3 bases, there was a span of 11 bases. Germline CDR1 MNHEY, CDR2 SVGAGI. This CDR3 has 13 amino acids. CDR3 bases: TGTGCCAGCAGGCCCCAGAGCCACACTGAAGCTTTCTTT. This codes for CASRPQSHTEAFF.